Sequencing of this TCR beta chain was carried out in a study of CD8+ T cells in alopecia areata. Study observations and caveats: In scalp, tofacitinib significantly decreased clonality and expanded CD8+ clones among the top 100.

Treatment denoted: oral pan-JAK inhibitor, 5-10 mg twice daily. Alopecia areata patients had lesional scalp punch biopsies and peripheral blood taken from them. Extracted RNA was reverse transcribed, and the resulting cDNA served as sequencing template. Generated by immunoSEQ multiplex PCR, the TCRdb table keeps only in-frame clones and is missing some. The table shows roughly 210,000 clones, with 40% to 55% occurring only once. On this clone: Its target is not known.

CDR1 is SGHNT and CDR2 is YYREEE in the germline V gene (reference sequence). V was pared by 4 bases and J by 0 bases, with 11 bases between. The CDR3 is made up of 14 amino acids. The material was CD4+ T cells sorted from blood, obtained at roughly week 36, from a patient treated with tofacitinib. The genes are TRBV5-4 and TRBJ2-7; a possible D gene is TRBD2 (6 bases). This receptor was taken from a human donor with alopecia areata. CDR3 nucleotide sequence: TGTGCCAGCAGCCCGGACTATAGCTCCTACGAGCAGTACTTC. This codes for CASSPDYSSYEQYF.